Following are 16 T cell receptor beta chains from one sample sequenced in a study of beta chain features in type 1 diabetes. Since all of the isolated RNA was reverse transcribed, expressed TCRB transcripts were what got sequenced. Some clones are missing from TCRdb's copy, which holds only in-frame ones; the method was immunoSEQ multiplex PCR. This repertoire shows hundreds of thousands of clones, approximately 30% found once; its top ten account for about 0.065%. The sequenced material came from naive CD4+ T cells from blood. Receptor source: a man in his late teens or twenties in good health.

This clone was picked up a small number of times. This chain connects TRBV29-1 to TRBJ2-2; 13 bases map to TRBD2. Germline V CDR1 and CDR2: SQVTM, ANQGSEA. The trim removed 6 bases at V and 5 bases at J, leaving 9 bases unmatched. This CDR3 region has 16 residues. The CDR3 spells CSVELGLAGRTGELFF. DNA for the CDR3: TGCAGCGTCGAATTGGGACTAGCGGGAAGGACCGGGGAGCTGTTTTTT.

The rearrangement joins TRBV29-1 to TRBJ2-5; D uncertain. This CDR3 is built from 11 residues. Between the trimmed V and J ends, which lost 3 bases and 5 bases, there was a span of 7 bases. Germline assignment: CDR1 SQVTM and CDR2 ANQGSEA. CDR3 in DNA: TGCAGCGTTGAGGGCTTGGAGACCCAGTACTTC. Translation: CSVEGLETQYF.

This sequence joins TRBV30 and TRBJ1-2; D call uncertain. V was shortened by 0 bases and J by 2 bases, with 10 bases between the two germline ends. The CDR3 contains 14 residues. Germline V gives CDR1 GTSNPN, CDR2 SVGIG (reference sequence). The DNA for the CDR3 is TGTGCCTGGAGTGTAAAGGGAATCAACTATGGCTACACCTTC. This sequence encodes CAWSVKGINYGYTF. Looking up the rest from reference TRBV30 and TRBJ1-2 gives the full variable domain: SQTIHQWPATLVQPVGSPLSLECTVEGTSNPNLYWYRQAAGRGLQLLFYSVGIGQISSEVPQNLSASRPQDRQFILSSKKLLLSDSGFYLCAWSVKGINYGYTFGSGTRLTVV.

This clone was found a few times. The chain combines TRBV5-4 with TRBJ2-7; D possibly corresponds to TRBD2 (5 bases). V gave up 2 bases and J gave up 3 bases, with 18 bases separating them. The germline gives CDR1 SGHNT, CDR2 YYREEE (reference sequence). This CDR3 has 16 residues. CDR3 residues: CASSFPRKGDLYEQYF. The CDR3 nucleotides read TGTGCCAGCAGCTTCCCAAGGAAGGGAGACCTCTACGAGCAGTACTTC.

This clone came up a few times. V is TRBV18 and J is TRBJ2-1; D is unclear. Trimming shortened V by 3 bases and J by 10 bases, and 16 bases separated the two germline ends. Germline CDR1 reads KGHSH; CDR2 reads LQKENI. The CDR3 length is 14 residues. The CDR3 reads CASSPAISPGEQFF. The CDR3 DNA reads as TGTGCCAGCTCACCCGCCATCTCCCCGGGCGAGCAGTTCTTC. The entire variable domain, with the rest obtained from reference TRBV18 and TRBJ2-1, is as follows: NAGVMQNPRHLVRRRGQEARLRCSPMKGHSHVYWYRQLPEEGLKFMVYLQKENIIDESGMPKERFSAEFPKEGPSILRIQQVVRGDSAAYFCASSPAISPGEQFFGPGTRLTVL.

The rearrangement joins TRBV9 to TRBJ1-3, with no clear D. V dropped 1 base and J dropped 2 bases, with 13 bases sitting between them. The V gene's germline CDR1 is SGDLS and CDR2 YYNGEE. This CDR3 spans 16 amino acids. CDR3 sequence: CASSVMGGLAGNTIYF. For the CDR3, the DNA is TGTGCCAGCAGCGTAATGGGTGGCTTGGCTGGAAACACCATATATTTT.

V gene TRBV7-2 combines with J gene TRBJ1-5; 9 nucleotides agree with TRBD1. CDR1 SGHTA and CDR2 FQGNSA come from the germline V gene. Unmatched junction bases numbered 9, after V lost 5 bases and J lost 7 bases. CDR3 length equals 15 residues. The CDR3 nucleotides are TGTGCCAGCAGCACGACACAGGGGGCGGGCCAGCCCCAGCATTTT. Amino acids: CASSTTQGAGQPQHF.

This clone was seen a few times. This same CDR3 is encoded by further DNA sequences in the sample. The chain couples TRBV9 to TRBJ2-3; D is uncertain. CDR1 and CDR2 (germline): SGDLS, YYNGEE. Trimming left V 0 bases short and J 6 bases short, with 2 bases between. The length of the CDR3 is 11 residues. CDR3 coding DNA: TGTGCCAGCAGCGTAGTGGATACGCAGTATTTT. As protein: CASSVVDTQYF.

The V gene is TRBV29-1, the J gene TRBJ1-2, with a tentative D call TRBD1 (5 bases). From germline, CDR1 is SQVTM and CDR2 ANQGSEA. Trimming took 5 bases from V and 6 from J, leaving 10 bases between them. This CDR3 has 11 residues. The CDR3 region is CSVRGSHGYTF. As DNA, the CDR3 is TGCAGCGTTAGGGGTTCTCATGGCTACACCTTC.

The chain employs TRBV11-2 and TRBJ2-7; D call uncertain. Trimming stripped 5 bases from V and 1 base from J, with 12 bases between. CDR1 and CDR2 from the germline V gene are SGHAT and FQNNGV. The CDR3 sequence is 14 residues long. CDR3 sequence (DNA): TGTGCCAGCAGCAAAGATCCCTCTTCCTACGAGCAGTACTTC. Translated: CASSKDPSSYEQYF.

This chain connects TRBV11-2 to TRBJ2-1; 10 nucleotides line up with TRBD1. The CDR3 contains 15 residues. CDR1 is SGHAT and CDR2 is FQNNGV in the germline V gene. Trimming removed 3 bases from V and 3 bases from J; junction bases left unmatched: 2. CDR3 nucleotides: TGTGCCAGCAGCTTCGGACAGGGGGGCTACAATGAGCAGTTCTTC. Its translation: CASSFGQGGYNEQFF.

This clone has more than one count but fewer than ten. V and J are TRBV7-2 and TRBJ1-2, with a weak D call TRBD1 (5 bases). The CDR3 covers 14 residues. Germline V gene sequence: CDR1 SGHTA, CDR2 FQGNSA. Trimming cost V 5 bases and J 4 bases, with 14 bases left between them. This CDR3 reads CASSPPDRAYGYTF. In DNA form, the CDR3 reads TGTGCCAGCAGCCCTCCCGACAGAGCCTATGGCTACACCTTC.

This clone was detected only a few times. This chain connects TRBV29-1 to TRBJ2-3; the match to TRBD2 covers 7 bases. The CDR3 length is 14 residues. The junction had 6 bases not matched to a gene; V was cut back by 2 bases and J by 4 bases. Germline CDR1 reads SQVTM; CDR2 reads ANQGSEA. DNA of the CDR3: TGCAGCGTTGAATCCCGAGGGAGGGCAGATACGCAGTATTTT. Translating gives CSVESRGRADTQYF.

The chain combines TRBV6-1 with TRBJ2-3, with 10 bases matching TRBD2. Trimming cost V 3 bases and J 1 base; bases outside gene matches: 4. The CDR3 consists of 16 residues. Germline lookup yields CDR1 MNHNS and CDR2 SASEGT. CDR3 protein: CASSESLAGGTDTQYF. CDR3 coding DNA: TGTGCCAGCAGTGAGTCGCTAGCGGGGGGCACAGATACGCAGTATTTT.

The V call is TRBV18, the J call TRBJ2-5; 7 nucleotides agree with TRBD2. There are 15 residues in the CDR3. Germline V CDR1 and CDR2: KGHSH, LQKENI. Trimming cost V 5 bases and J 0 bases; bases outside gene matches: 6. In DNA, the CDR3 is TGTGCCAGCTCAGGCGCGGGAGCGAACCAAGAGACCCAGTACTTC. Translating it yields CASSGAGANQETQYF. Together with reference TRBV18 and TRBJ2-5, the CDR3 gives the full variable domain: NAGVMQNPRHLVRRRGQEARLRCSPMKGHSHVYWYRQLPEEGLKFMVYLQKENIIDESGMPKERFSAEFPKEGPSILRIQQVVRGDSAAYFCASSGAGANQETQYFGPGTRLLVL.

The sample holds a few counts of this clone. V and J are TRBV29-1 and TRBJ2-1; possibly TRBD2 for D (5 bases). The CDR3 covers 13 residues. Trimming pared 7 bases from V and 6 bases from J, leaving 16 bases between. Germline V gene lookup returns CDR1 SQVTM and CDR2 ANQGSEA. The DNA for the CDR3 is TGCAGCGCTGACTACGCCTCCGTCAATGAGCAGTTCTTC. It encodes CSADYASVNEQFF.